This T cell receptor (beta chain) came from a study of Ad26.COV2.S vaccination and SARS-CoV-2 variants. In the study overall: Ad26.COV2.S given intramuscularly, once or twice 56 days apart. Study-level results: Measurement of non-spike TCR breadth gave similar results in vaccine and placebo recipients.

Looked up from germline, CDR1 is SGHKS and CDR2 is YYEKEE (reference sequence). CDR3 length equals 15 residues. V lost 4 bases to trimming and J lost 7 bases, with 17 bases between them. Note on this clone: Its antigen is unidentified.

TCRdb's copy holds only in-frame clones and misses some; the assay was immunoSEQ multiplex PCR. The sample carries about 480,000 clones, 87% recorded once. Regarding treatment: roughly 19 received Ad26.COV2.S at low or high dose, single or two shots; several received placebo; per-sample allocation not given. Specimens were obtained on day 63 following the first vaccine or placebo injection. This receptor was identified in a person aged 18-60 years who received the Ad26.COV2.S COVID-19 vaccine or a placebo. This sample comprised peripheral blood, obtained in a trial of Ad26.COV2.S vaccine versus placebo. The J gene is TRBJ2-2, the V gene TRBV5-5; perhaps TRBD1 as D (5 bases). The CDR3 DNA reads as TGTGCCAGCAGCCTCGAAGGGGTTCTCCGCGGGGAGCTGTTTTTT. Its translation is CASSLEGVLRGELFF.